Sequencing of this T cell receptor beta chain was carried out in a study of cytomegalovirus exposure and HLA in healthy donors. The study, taken as a whole, reports: Presence/absence analyses rested on an assumption that sequencing depth was roughly uniform across donors. TCR beta chain V- and J-gene trimming was linked, in a later analysis, to a missense variant in DCLRE1C. A likely sequencing artifact accounted for one observed cluster of highly shared sequence variants. As a later analysis revealed, most CMV-associated TCR beta chains appeared HLA-restricted.

A note on this clone: The target antigen is unknown.

The ends were cut back, 8 bases at V and 0 bases at J, with 8 bases in the middle. There are 13 residues in the CDR3. Germline V gene lookup returns CDR1 SGHNT and CDR2 YENEEA. Use of 60 Vbeta and 13 Jbeta primers characterized the PCR. The data were produced by immunoSEQ multiplex PCR, yet TCRdb's version contains in-frame clones alone and is incomplete. The sample comprises about 140,000 clones, about 80% of which are singletons, and under 2% rests with the top ten. The sequencing input was PBMCs. The chain is built from TRBV11-3 and TRBJ2-1, with D perhaps TRBD2 (6 bases). The receptor was isolated from a woman in her 40s in good health and CMV-seronegative. CDR3 in amino acids: CASGRSSYNEQFF. Here the CDR3 DNA reads TGTGCCAGCGGGAGGAGCTCCTACAATGAGCAGTTCTTC.